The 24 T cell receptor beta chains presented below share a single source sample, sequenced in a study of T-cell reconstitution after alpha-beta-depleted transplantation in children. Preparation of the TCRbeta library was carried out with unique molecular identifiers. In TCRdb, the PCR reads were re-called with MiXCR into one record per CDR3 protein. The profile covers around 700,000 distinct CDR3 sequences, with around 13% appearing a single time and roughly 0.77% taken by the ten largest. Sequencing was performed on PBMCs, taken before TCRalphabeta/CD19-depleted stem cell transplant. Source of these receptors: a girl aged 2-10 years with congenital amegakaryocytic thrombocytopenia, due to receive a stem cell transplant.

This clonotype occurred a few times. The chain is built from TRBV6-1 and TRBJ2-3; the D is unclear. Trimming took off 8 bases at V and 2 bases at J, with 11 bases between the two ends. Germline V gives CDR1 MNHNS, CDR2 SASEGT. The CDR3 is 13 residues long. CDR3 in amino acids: CASARQNTDTQYF. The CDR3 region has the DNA TGTGCCAGCGCCAGGCAAAACACAGATACGCAGTATTTT.

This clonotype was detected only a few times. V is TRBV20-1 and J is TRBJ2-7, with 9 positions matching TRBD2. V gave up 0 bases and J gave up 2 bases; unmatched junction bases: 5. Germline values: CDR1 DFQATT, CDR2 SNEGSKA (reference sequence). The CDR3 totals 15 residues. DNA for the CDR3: TGCAGTGCTAGAGACGAGGCGGGAGGGCCCTACGAGCAGTACTTC. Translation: CSARDEAGGPYEQYF.

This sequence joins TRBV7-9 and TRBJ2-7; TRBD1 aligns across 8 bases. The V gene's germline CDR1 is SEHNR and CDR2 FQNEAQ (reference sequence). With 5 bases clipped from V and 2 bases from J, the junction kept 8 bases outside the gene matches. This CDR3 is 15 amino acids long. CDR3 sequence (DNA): TGTGCCAGCAGCCCAACTTTGGGACAGGCCTACGAGCAGTACTTC. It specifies CASSPTLGQAYEQYF. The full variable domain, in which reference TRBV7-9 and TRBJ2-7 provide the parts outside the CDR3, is DTGVSQNPRHKITKRGQNVTFRCDPISEHNRLYWYRQTLGQGPEFLTYFQNEAQLEKSRLLSDRFSAERPKGSFSTLEIQRTEQGDSAMYLCASSPTLGQAYEQYFGPGTRLTVT.

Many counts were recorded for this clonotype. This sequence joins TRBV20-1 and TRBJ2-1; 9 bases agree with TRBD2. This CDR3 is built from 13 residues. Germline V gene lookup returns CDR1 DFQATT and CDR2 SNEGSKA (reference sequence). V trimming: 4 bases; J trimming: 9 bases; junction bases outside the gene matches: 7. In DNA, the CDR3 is TGCAGTGCTACGGGACTAGCTCGCGCTGAGCAGTTCTTC. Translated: CSATGLARAEQFF.

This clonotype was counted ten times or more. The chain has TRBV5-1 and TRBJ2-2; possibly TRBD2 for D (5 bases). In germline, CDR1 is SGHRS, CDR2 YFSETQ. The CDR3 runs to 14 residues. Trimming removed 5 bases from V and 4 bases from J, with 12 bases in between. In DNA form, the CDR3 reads TGCGCCAGCAGTAGCACCGCGGGCACCGGGGAGCTGTTTTTT. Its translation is CASSSTAGTGELFF.

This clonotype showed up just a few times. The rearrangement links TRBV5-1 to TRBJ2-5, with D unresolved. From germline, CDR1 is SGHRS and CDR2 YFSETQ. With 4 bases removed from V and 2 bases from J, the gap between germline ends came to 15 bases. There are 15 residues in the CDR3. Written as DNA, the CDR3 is TGCGCCAGCAGCCCGCAGGCGCAGGCGCAAGAGACCCAGTACTTC. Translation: CASSPQAQAQETQYF.

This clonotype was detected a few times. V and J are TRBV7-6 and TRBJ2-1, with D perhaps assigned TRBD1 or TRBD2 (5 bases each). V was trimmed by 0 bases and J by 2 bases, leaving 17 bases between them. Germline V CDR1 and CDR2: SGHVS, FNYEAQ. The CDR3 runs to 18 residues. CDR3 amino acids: CASSLAPRGGITYNEQFF. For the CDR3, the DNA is TGTGCCAGCAGCTTAGCGCCCCGGGGCGGCATAACCTACAATGAGCAGTTCTTC.

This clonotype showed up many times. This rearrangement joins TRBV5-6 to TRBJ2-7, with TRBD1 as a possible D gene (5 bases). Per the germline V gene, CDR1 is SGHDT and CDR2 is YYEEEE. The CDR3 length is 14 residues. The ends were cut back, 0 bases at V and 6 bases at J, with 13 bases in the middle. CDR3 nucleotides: TGTGCCAGCAGCTTGGTTAGGGGTCGGTTCGAGCAGTACTTC. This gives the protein CASSLVRGRFEQYF.

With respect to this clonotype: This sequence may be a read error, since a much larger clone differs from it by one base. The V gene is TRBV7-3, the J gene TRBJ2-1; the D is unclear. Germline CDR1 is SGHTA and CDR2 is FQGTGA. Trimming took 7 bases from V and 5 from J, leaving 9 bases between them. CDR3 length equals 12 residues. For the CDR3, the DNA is TGTGCCAGCACCGCCCCACACAATGAGCAGTTCTTC. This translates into CASTAPHNEQFF.

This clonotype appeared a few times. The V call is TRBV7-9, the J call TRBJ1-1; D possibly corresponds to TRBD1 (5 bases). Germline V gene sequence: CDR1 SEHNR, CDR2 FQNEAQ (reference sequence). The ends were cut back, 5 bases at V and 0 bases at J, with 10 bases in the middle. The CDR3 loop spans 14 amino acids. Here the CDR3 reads CASSRGVLNTEAFF. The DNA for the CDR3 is TGTGCCAGCAGCCGGGGGGTGCTGAACACTGAAGCTTTCTTT. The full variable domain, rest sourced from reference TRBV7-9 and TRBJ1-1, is DTGVSQNPRHKITKRGQNVTFRCDPISEHNRLYWYRQTLGQGPEFLTYFQNEAQLEKSRLLSDRFSAERPKGSFSTLEIQRTEQGDSAMYLCASSRGVLNTEAFFGQGTRLTVV.

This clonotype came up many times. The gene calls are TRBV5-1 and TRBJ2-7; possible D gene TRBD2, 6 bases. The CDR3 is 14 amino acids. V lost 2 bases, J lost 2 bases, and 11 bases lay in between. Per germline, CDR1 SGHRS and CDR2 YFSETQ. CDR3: CASSFVAETYEQYF. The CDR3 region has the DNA TGCGCCAGCAGCTTCGTAGCGGAAACCTACGAGCAGTACTTC.

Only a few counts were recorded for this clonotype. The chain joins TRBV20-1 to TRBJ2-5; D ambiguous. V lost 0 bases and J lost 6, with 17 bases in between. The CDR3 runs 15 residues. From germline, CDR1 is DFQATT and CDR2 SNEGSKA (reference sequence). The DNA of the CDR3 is TGCAGTGCTAGAGATCTATTGGAGACAAGGAAGACCCAGTACTTC. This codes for CSARDLLETRKTQYF.

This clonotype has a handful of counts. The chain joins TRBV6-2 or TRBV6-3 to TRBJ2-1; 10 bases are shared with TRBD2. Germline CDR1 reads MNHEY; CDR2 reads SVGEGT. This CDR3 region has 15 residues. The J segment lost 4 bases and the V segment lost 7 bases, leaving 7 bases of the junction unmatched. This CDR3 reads CASTQASGRYNEQFF. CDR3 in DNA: TGTGCCAGCACCCAGGCTAGCGGGAGATACAATGAGCAGTTCTTC.

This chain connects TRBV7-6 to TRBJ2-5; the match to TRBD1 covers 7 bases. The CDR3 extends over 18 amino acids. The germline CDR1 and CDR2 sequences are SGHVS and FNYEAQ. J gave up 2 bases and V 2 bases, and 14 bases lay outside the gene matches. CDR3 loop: CASSLHHSPRDSQETQYF. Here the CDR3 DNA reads TGTGCCAGCAGCTTACACCATAGCCCCCGGGACAGTCAAGAGACCCAGTACTTC.

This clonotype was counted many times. Here the CDR3 reads CASSPESRRETQYF. The CDR3 DNA is TGCGCCAGCAGCCCGGAGTCGCGTCGGGAGACCCAGTACTTC. The rearrangement uses TRBV4-1 and TRBJ2-5; D gene ambiguous. Trimming took 4 bases from V and 5 from J, leaving 14 bases between them. The CDR3 is 14 amino acids. Germline V lookup: CDR1 MGHRA, CDR2 YSYEKL.

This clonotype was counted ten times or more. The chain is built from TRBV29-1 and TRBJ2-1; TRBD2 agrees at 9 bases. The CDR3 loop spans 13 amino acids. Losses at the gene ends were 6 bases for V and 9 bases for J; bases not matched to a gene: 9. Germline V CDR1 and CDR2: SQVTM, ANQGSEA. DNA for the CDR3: TGCAGCGTCATAGCGGGAGACGGTGCTGAGCAGTTCTTC. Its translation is CSVIAGDGAEQFF.

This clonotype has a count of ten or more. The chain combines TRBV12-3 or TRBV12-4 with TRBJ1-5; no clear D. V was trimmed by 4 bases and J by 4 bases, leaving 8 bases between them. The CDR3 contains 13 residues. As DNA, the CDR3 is TGTGCCAGCAGTTGGGAAGGTAATCAGCCCCAGCATTTT. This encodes CASSWEGNQPQHF.

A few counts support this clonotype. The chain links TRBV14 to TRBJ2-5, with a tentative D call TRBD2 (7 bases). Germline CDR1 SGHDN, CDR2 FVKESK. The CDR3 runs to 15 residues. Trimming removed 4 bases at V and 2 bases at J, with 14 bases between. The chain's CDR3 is CASSRGAGTQETQYF. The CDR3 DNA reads TGTGCCAGCAGCCGAGGAGCGGGGACACAAGAGACCCAGTACTTC. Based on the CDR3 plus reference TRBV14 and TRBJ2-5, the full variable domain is EAGVTQFPSHSVIEKGQTVTLRCDPISGHDNLYWYRRVMGKEIKFLLHFVKESKQDESGMPNNRFLAERTGGTYSTLKVQPAELEDSGVYFCASSRGAGTQETQYFGPGTRLLVL.

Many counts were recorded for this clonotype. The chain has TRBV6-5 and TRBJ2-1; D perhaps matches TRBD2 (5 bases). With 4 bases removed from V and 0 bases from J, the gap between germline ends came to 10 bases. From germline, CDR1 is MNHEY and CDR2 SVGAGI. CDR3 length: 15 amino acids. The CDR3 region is CASSWRRSSYNEQFF. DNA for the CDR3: TGTGCCAGCAGTTGGAGGCGGAGCTCCTACAATGAGCAGTTCTTC.

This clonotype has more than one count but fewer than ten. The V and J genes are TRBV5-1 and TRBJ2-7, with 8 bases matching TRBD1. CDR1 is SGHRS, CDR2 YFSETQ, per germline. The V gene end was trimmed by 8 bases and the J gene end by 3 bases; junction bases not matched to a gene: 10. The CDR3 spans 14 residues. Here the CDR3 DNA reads TGCGCCAGTAACGCAGGGGGCGCCGACTACGAGCAGTACTTC. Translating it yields CASNAGGADYEQYF.

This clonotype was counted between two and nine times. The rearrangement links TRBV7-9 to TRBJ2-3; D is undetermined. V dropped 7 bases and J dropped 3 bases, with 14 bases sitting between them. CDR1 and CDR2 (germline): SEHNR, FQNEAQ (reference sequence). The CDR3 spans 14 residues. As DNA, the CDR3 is TGTGCCAGCACCCGAGCCGGGCCGACAGATACGCAGTATTTT. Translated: CASTRAGPTDTQYF. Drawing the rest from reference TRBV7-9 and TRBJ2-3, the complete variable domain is DTGVSQNPRHKITKRGQNVTFRCDPISEHNRLYWYRQTLGQGPEFLTYFQNEAQLEKSRLLSDRFSAERPKGSFSTLEIQRTEQGDSAMYLCASTRAGPTDTQYFGPGTRLTVL.

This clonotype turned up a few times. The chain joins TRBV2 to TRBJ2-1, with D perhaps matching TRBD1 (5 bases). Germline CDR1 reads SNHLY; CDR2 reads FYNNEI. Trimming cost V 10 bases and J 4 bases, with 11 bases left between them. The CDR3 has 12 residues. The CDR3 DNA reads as TGTGCCATTAGACAGAATTACAATGAGCAGTTCTTC. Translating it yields CAIRQNYNEQFF.

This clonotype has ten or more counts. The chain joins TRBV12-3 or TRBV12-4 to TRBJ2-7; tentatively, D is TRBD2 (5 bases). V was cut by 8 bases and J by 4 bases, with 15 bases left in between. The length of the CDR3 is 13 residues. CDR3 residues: CASGSFDGYEQYF. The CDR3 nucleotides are TGTGCCAGCGGGAGCTTCGACGGTTACGAGCAGTACTTC.

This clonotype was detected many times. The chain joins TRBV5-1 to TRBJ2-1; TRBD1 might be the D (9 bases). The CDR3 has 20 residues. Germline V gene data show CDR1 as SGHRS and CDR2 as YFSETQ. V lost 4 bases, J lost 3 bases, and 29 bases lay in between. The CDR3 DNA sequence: TGCGCCAGCAGCATCGGGGACAGGGAACTAGCGGAGGTGATCTACAATGAGCAGTTCTTC. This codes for CASSIGDRELAEVIYNEQFF.